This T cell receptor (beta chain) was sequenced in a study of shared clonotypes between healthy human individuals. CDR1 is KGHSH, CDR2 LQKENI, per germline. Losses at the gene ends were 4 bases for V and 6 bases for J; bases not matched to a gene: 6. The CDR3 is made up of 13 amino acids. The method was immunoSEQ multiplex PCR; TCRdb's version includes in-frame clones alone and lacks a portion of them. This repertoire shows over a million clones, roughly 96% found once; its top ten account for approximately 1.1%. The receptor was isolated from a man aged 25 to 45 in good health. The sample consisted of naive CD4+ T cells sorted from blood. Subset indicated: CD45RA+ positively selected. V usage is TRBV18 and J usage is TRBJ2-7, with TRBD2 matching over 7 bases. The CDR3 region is CASSQGLLAEQYF. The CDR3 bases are TGTGCCAGCTCACAGGGACTACTCGCCGAGCAGTACTTC.